One sample yielded the 8 T cell receptor beta chains listed below, sequenced in a study of beta chain features in type 1 diabetes. Their specific antigens are unknown. The whole isolated RNA underwent reverse transcription, so sequencing captured expressed TCRB transcripts. Some clones are missing from TCRdb's copy, which holds only in-frame ones; the method was immunoSEQ multiplex PCR. The table includes 500,000 to 800,000 clones, 12% detected once. Study conclusions and caveats: When Type 1 diabetes patients were examined, their TCRB CDR3s proved moderately but significantly shorter in all four CD4+ subsets.

Material: naive CD4+ T cells from blood. Source of these receptors: a man younger than 40 with type 1 diabetes.

The chain joins TRBV27 to TRBJ1-5; maybe TRBD1 (6 bases). Germline CDR1 and CDR2: MNHEY and SMNVEV (reference sequence). Trimming cost V 0 bases and J 3 bases, with 12 bases left between them. This CDR3 is built from 16 residues. The CDR3 spells CASSLSTRGDNQPQHF. CDR3 nucleotides: TGTGCCAGCAGTTTATCGACAAGGGGGGACAATCAGCCCCAGCATTTT.

This clone was seen more than once but under ten times. The DNA for the CDR3 is TGTGCCAGCAGCTTCCGGACAGGGAAGAATGGCGAGCAGTACTTC. This sequence encodes CASSFRTGKNGEQYF. The chain joins TRBV7-8 to TRBJ2-7; 8 bases agree with TRBD1. The V gene's germline CDR1 is SGHVS and CDR2 FQNEAQ. The length of the CDR3 is 15 residues. The ends lost 3 bases at V and 6 bases at J; junction bases unmatched: 10.

This clone has just a few counts. The chain recombines TRBV29-1 with TRBJ1-1; 7 bases align to TRBD1. The length of the CDR3 is 16 residues. The V gene end was trimmed by 7 bases and the J gene end by 4 bases; junction bases not matched to a gene: 18. Germline CDR1 SQVTM, CDR2 ANQGSEA. CDR3: CSAAPGGDSAGTEAFF. The CDR3 region has the DNA TGCAGCGCCGCCCCCGGTGGGGACAGCGCGGGCACTGAAGCTTTCTTT. Combining the CDR3 with reference TRBV29-1 and TRBJ1-1 gives the whole variable domain SAVISQKPSRDICQRGTSLTIQCQVDSQVTMMFWYRQQPGQSLTLIATANQGSEATYESGFVIDKFPISRPNLTFSTLTVSNMSPEDSSIYLCSAAPGGDSAGTEAFFGQGTRLTVV.

This chain connects TRBV2 to TRBJ1-1; D gene uncertain. Per the germline V gene, CDR1 is SNHLY and CDR2 is FYNNEI. This CDR3 contains 12 residues. V shed 3 bases and J shed 3 bases, with 5 bases lying between them. The CDR3 here is CASSETYTEAFF. The CDR3 region has the DNA TGTGCCAGCAGTGAGACTTACACTGAAGCTTTCTTT.

In its sample, this clone was seen a few times. The genes are TRBV6-5 and TRBJ2-7; 9 nucleotides agree with TRBD1. CDR1 MNHEY and CDR2 SVGAGI come from the germline V gene. The CDR3 sequence is 14 residues long. Trimming removed 5 bases from V and 4 bases from J; junction bases left unmatched: 6. DNA for the CDR3: TGTGCCAGCAGTCCCGGGACAGGGATATACGAGCAGTACTTC. It encodes CASSPGTGIYEQYF.

V gene TRBV7-9 combines with J gene TRBJ2-7, with a weak D call TRBD1 (7 bases). The V gene lost 5 bases and the J gene lost 1 base, with 15 bases spanning the gap. There are 15 residues in the CDR3. Germline loops: CDR1 SEHNR, CDR2 FQNEAQ (reference sequence). The CDR3: CASSPRGDRSYEQYF. CDR3 nucleotide sequence: TGTGCCAGCAGCCCTAGGGGGGACAGATCCTACGAGCAGTACTTC.

This clone came up a few times. The DNA for the CDR3 is TGTGCCAGCAGCTTAGGGCTGGACAGTTTCACCGGGGAGCTGTTTTTT. Residues: CASSLGLDSFTGELFF. This chain connects TRBV7-9 to TRBJ2-2, with a tentative D call TRBD1 (6 bases). This CDR3 contains 16 residues. Looked up from germline, CDR1 is SEHNR and CDR2 is FQNEAQ (reference sequence). Trimming removed 1 base from V and 4 bases from J, with 13 bases in between.

The chain is built from TRBV28 and TRBJ1-6; D unresolved. V lost 3 bases and J 0 bases, leaving 3 bases between the germline ends. The CDR3 consists of 14 residues. Germline V CDR1 and CDR2: MDHEN, SYDVKM. CDR3 protein: CASSLASYNSPLHF. The CDR3 nucleotides read TGTGCCAGCAGTTTGGCCTCCTATAATTCACCCCTCCACTTT.